This is a list of T cell receptor beta chains from one sample in a study of metastatic and nonmetastatic thyroid tumors. TCRdb called clones again from the PCR reads with MiXCR. The sample holds about 20,000 clones, roughly 36% seen once. Source material: tumor tissue. The receptors here all came from a female donor with papillary thyroid cancer or a benign thyroid nodule (not recorded which). Some clones in this sample may be carry-over from other donors' samples. Each CDR3 is given with its conserved first and last residue. Each record gives: J gene, clone size, V gene, D gene, CDR3 protein, CDR3 DNA. The D gene is left open where the match is weak. Clone size is not always given. Where it is, it says once, few, many or a class for expanded clones.

J gene: TRBJ1-5
clone size: few
V gene: TRBV12-3/TRBV12-4
D gene: .
CDR3 protein: CASSTGMGQPQHF
CDR3 DNA: TGTGCCAGCAGTACAGGGATGGGTCAGCCCCAGCATTTT

J gene: TRBJ2-7
clone size: .
V gene: TRBV7-2
D gene: .
CDR3 protein: CASSLEPAHEQYF
CDR3 DNA: TGTGCCAGCAGCTTAGAGCCGGCTCACGAGCAGTACTTC

J gene: TRBJ1-5
clone size: .
V gene: TRBV6-5
D gene: .
CDR3 protein: CASSYRNQPLHF
CDR3 DNA: TGTGCCAGCAGTTACAGGAATCAGCCCCTGCATTTT

J gene: TRBJ2-7
clone size: few
V gene: TRBV6-5
D gene: .
CDR3 protein: CASSYSWAGPSYEQYF
CDR3 DNA: TGTGCCAGCAGTTACTCGTGGGCAGGCCCCTCCTACGAGCAGTACTTC

J gene: TRBJ1-2
clone size: .
V gene: TRBV27
D gene: TRBD1
CDR3 protein: CASSLSIGQGIYGYTF
CDR3 DNA: TGTGCCAGCAGTTTATCTATAGGACAGGGAATCTATGGCTACACCTTC

J gene: TRBJ2-5
clone size: few
V gene: TRBV4-2
D gene: TRBD2
CDR3 protein: CASSLRGLAEETQYF
CDR3 DNA: TGTGCCAGCAGCTTGAGGGGACTAGCGGAAGAGACCCAGTACTTC

J gene: TRBJ2-2
clone size: .
V gene: TRBV7-3
D gene: .
CDR3 protein: CASSLVRGGLNPGELFF
CDR3 DNA: TGTGCCAGCAGCTTAGTTAGGGGCGGACTTAACCCCGGGGAGCTGTTTTTT

J gene: TRBJ2-3
clone size: .
V gene: TRBV15
D gene: .
CDR3 protein: CATSRVREASTDTQYF
CDR3 DNA: TGTGCCACCAGCAGAGTCAGGGAGGCTAGCACAGATACGCAGTATTTT

J gene: TRBJ2-1
clone size: .
V gene: TRBV6-2/TRBV6-3
D gene: TRBD2
CDR3 protein: CASSAYLAGGRDEQFF
CDR3 DNA: TGTGCCAGCAGTGCGTATCTAGCGGGAGGTAGGGATGAGCAGTTCTTC

J gene: TRBJ1-6
clone size: .
V gene: TRBV6-1
D gene: TRBD1
CDR3 protein: CASFDREGSPLHF
CDR3 DNA: TGTGCCAGTTTCGACAGGGAAGGGTCACCCCTCCACTTT

J gene: TRBJ2-1
clone size: .
V gene: TRBV6-5
D gene: TRBD2
CDR3 protein: CASRASGRLYSSYNEQFF
CDR3 DNA: TGTGCCAGCAGAGCTAGCGGACGCCTATATAGCTCCTACAATGAGCAGTTCTTC

J gene: TRBJ2-7
clone size: .
V gene: TRBV7-9
D gene: .
CDR3 protein: CASSLMQGFGEQYF
CDR3 DNA: TGTGCCAGCAGCTTAATGCAGGGGTTTGGCGAGCAGTACTTC

J gene: TRBJ2-7
clone size: few
V gene: TRBV6-5
D gene: TRBD1
CDR3 protein: CASSYGDSSYEQYF
CDR3 DNA: TGTGCCAGCAGTTACGGGGACAGCTCCTACGAGCAGTACTTC

J gene: TRBJ2-2
clone size: few
V gene: TRBV12-3/TRBV12-4
D gene: .
CDR3 protein: CASSFLGELFF
CDR3 DNA: TGTGCCAGCAGTTTCCTCGGGGAGCTGTTTTTT

J gene: TRBJ1-2
clone size: few
V gene: TRBV10-3
D gene: .
CDR3 protein: CAISELEENYGYTF
CDR3 DNA: TGTGCCATCAGTGAGTTGGAAGAGAACTATGGCTACACCTTC

J gene: TRBJ2-3
clone size: .
V gene: TRBV4-2
D gene: .
CDR3 protein: CASSPGTSRGTDTQYF
CDR3 DNA: TGTGCCAGCAGCCCTGGGACTTCGAGGGGCACAGATACGCAGTATTTT

J gene: TRBJ1-2
clone size: once
V gene: TRBV30
D gene: TRBD1
CDR3 protein: CAWKRDRGTYGYTF
CDR3 DNA: TGTGCCTGGAAAAGGGACAGGGGGACCTATGGCTACACCTTC

J gene: TRBJ2-7
clone size: .
V gene: TRBV10-1
D gene: .
CDR3 protein: CASSEFRTYEQYF
CDR3 DNA: TGCGCCAGCAGTGAATTCCGGACCTACGAGCAGTACTTC

J gene: TRBJ1-5
clone size: .
V gene: TRBV7-3
D gene: .
CDR3 protein: CASSRLGARVQPQHF
CDR3 DNA: TGTGCCAGCAGCCGACTTGGGGCCAGGGTTCAGCCCCAGCATTTT

J gene: TRBJ2-7
clone size: .
V gene: TRBV19
D gene: TRBD1
CDR3 protein: CASSKSTGSSYEQYF
CDR3 DNA: TGTGCCAGTAGTAAGTCGACAGGGAGCTCCTACGAGCAGTACTTC

J gene: TRBJ1-2
clone size: .
V gene: TRBV20-1
D gene: .
CDR3 protein: CSARGGSQAYGYTF
CDR3 DNA: TGCAGTGCTAGAGGGGGGAGTCAGGCTTATGGCTACACCTTC

J gene: TRBJ2-7
clone size: .
V gene: TRBV7-2
D gene: TRBD1
CDR3 protein: CASRVPGGAGEQYF
CDR3 DNA: TGTGCCAGCAGGGTCCCAGGGGGCGCGGGGGAGCAGTACTTC

J gene: TRBJ2-5
clone size: .
V gene: TRBV2
D gene: TRBD2
CDR3 protein: CASAVSETRGLAGGPGETQYF
CDR3 DNA: TGTGCCAGCGCAGTCTCCGAAACAAGAGGACTAGCGGGGGGCCCCGGTGAGACCCAGTACTTC

J gene: TRBJ2-1
clone size: many
V gene: TRBV28
D gene: TRBD2
CDR3 protein: CASSPGGRDYNEQFF
CDR3 DNA: TGTGCCAGCAGTCCAGGCGGGAGGGATTACAATGAGCAGTTCTTC

J gene: TRBJ2-1
clone size: few
V gene: TRBV27
D gene: .
CDR3 protein: CASRMGTHNEQFF
CDR3 DNA: TGTGCCAGCAGAATGGGGACGCACAATGAGCAGTTCTTC

J gene: TRBJ1-1
clone size: few
V gene: TRBV19
D gene: .
CDR3 protein: CASSISREMTEAFF
CDR3 DNA: TGTGCCAGTAGTATATCCAGGGAAATGACTGAAGCTTTCTTT

J gene: TRBJ1-1
clone size: few
V gene: TRBV6-1
D gene: .
CDR3 protein: CASRRQAEAFF
CDR3 DNA: TGTGCCAGCAGGCGACAGGCAGAAGCTTTCTTT

J gene: TRBJ1-6
clone size: .
V gene: TRBV28
D gene: .
CDR3 protein: CASIFQASPLHF
CDR3 DNA: TGTGCCAGCATTTTCCAAGCATCACCCCTCCACTTT

J gene: TRBJ2-5
clone size: .
V gene: TRBV19
D gene: .
CDR3 protein: CASTPASSGTQYF
CDR3 DNA: TGTGCCAGTACCCCCGCGTCTTCGGGGACCCAGTACTTC

J gene: TRBJ2-5
clone size: .
V gene: TRBV5-1
D gene: TRBD2
CDR3 protein: CASSLAPTTSGSETQYF
CDR3 DNA: TGCGCCAGCAGCTTGGCGCCCACAACTAGCGGGAGTGAGACCCAGTACTTC

J gene: TRBJ1-1
clone size: .
V gene: TRBV6-1
D gene: .
CDR3 protein: CASSDVWGARGTEAFF
CDR3 DNA: TGTGCCAGCAGTGACGTGTGGGGGGCGCGGGGTACTGAAGCTTTCTTT

J gene: TRBJ2-3
clone size: few
V gene: TRBV6-4
D gene: TRBD2
CDR3 protein: CASSDTSGSGGDTQYF
CDR3 DNA: TGTGCCAGCAGTGACACTAGCGGGAGTGGGGGAGATACGCAGTATTTT

J gene: TRBJ2-3
clone size: .
V gene: TRBV3-1
D gene: .
CDR3 protein: CATSLRESSTDTQYF
CDR3 DNA: TGTGCCACCTCCCTCCGGGAGTCGAGCACAGATACGCAGTATTTT

J gene: TRBJ2-3
clone size: .
V gene: TRBV20-1
D gene: TRBD2
CDR3 protein: CSAKGFGGLAGSTDTQYF
CDR3 DNA: TGCAGTGCTAAAGGGTTTGGGGGACTAGCGGGGTCCACAGATACGCAGTATTTT

J gene: TRBJ2-3
clone size: few
V gene: TRBV28
D gene: .
CDR3 protein: CASSLLTAGALDTQYF
CDR3 DNA: TGTGCCAGCAGTTTATTAACGGCGGGGGCTCTTGATACGCAGTATTTT

J gene: TRBJ1-2
clone size: few
V gene: TRBV15
D gene: .
CDR3 protein: CATSTYGGTNYGYTF
CDR3 DNA: TGTGCCACCAGCACCTACGGTGGAACTAACTATGGCTACACCTTC

J gene: TRBJ2-7
clone size: .
V gene: TRBV11-1
D gene: .
CDR3 protein: CASSPLDGDSNYEQYF
CDR3 DNA: TGTGCCAGCAGCCCATTGGACGGGGACTCGAACTACGAGCAGTACTTC

J gene: TRBJ2-7
clone size: .
V gene: TRBV20-1
D gene: .
CDR3 protein: CSASPPTGVEQYF
CDR3 DNA: TGCAGTGCTAGCCCCCCAACAGGTGTTGAGCAGTACTTC

J gene: TRBJ2-5
clone size: .
V gene: TRBV2
D gene: TRBD2
CDR3 protein: CATNNRGGSETQYF
CDR3 DNA: TGTGCCACCAACAATCGGGGAGGGAGCGAGACCCAGTACTTC

J gene: TRBJ2-1
clone size: .
V gene: TRBV6-1
D gene: .
CDR3 protein: CATSDGNPYNEQFF
CDR3 DNA: TGTGCCACTAGTGATGGGAACCCCTACAATGAGCAGTTCTTC

J gene: TRBJ2-7
clone size: .
V gene: TRBV5-1
D gene: .
CDR3 protein: CASSFGPPGPYEQYF
CDR3 DNA: TGCGCCAGCAGCTTCGGTCCACCGGGACCCTACGAGCAGTACTTC

J gene: TRBJ2-7
clone size: .
V gene: TRBV28
D gene: .
CDR3 protein: CASSVPGSAYEQYF
CDR3 DNA: TGTGCCAGCAGTGTCCCAGGGAGCGCCTACGAGCAGTACTTC

J gene: TRBJ2-1
clone size: .
V gene: TRBV9
D gene: TRBD2
CDR3 protein: CASSVAGGNEQFF
CDR3 DNA: TGTGCCAGCAGCGTAGCGGGGGGCAATGAGCAGTTCTTC

J gene: TRBJ1-4
clone size: .
V gene: TRBV4-3
D gene: .
CDR3 protein: CASSQESPDSLSNRLKLFF
CDR3 DNA: TGCGCCAGCAGCCAAGAATCGCCGGACAGTCTCAGTAATCGGTTAAAACTGTTTTTT

J gene: TRBJ1-6
clone size: few
V gene: TRBV27
D gene: .
CDR3 protein: CASSLWYNSPLHF
CDR3 DNA: TGTGCCAGCAGTTTATGGTATAATTCACCCCTCCACTTT

J gene: TRBJ1-5
clone size: .
V gene: TRBV6-2/TRBV6-3
D gene: .
CDR3 protein: CASSNPGGVGNQPQHF
CDR3 DNA: TGTGCCAGCAGTAACCCGGGGGGGGTAGGCAATCAGCCCCAGCATTTT

J gene: TRBJ2-7
clone size: .
V gene: TRBV24-1
D gene: .
CDR3 protein: CATSDPGHHTRGQYF
CDR3 DNA: TGTGCCACCAGTGACCCGGGACACCATACACGGGGGCAGTACTTC

J gene: TRBJ2-6
clone size: .
V gene: TRBV28
D gene: .
CDR3 protein: CASGDRTSGANVLTF
CDR3 DNA: TGTGCCAGCGGCGATAGGACGTCTGGGGCCAACGTCCTGACTTTC

J gene: TRBJ2-7
clone size: .
V gene: TRBV4-1
D gene: TRBD1
CDR3 protein: CASSRSGQGTDEQYF
CDR3 DNA: TGCGCCAGCAGCCGGTCCGGACAGGGGACCGACGAGCAGTACTTC

J gene: TRBJ1-6
clone size: few
V gene: TRBV2
D gene: .
CDR3 protein: CASSGGHNNSPLHF
CDR3 DNA: TGTGCCAGCAGTGGGGGACACAATAATTCACCCCTCCACTTT

J gene: TRBJ1-1
clone size: .
V gene: TRBV2
D gene: .
CDR3 protein: CASVEYTEAFF
CDR3 DNA: TGTGCCAGCGTCGAATACACTGAAGCTTTCTTT

J gene: TRBJ2-2
clone size: .
V gene: TRBV19
D gene: .
CDR3 protein: CASSIRLLGGPTGELFF
CDR3 DNA: TGTGCCAGTAGTATTCGACTCCTTGGGGGACCCACCGGGGAGCTGTTTTTT

J gene: TRBJ2-1
clone size: .
V gene: TRBV12-3/TRBV12-4
D gene: .
CDR3 protein: CASTILIAEHVYNEQFF
CDR3 DNA: TGTGCCAGCACTATACTCATAGCGGAACACGTATACAATGAGCAGTTCTTC